The 27 T cell receptor beta chains given below trace back to one sample, sequenced in a study of cytomegalovirus exposure and HLA in healthy donors. PCR amplification relied on 60 Vbeta primers (plus 13 Jbeta primers). Clones were read by immunoSEQ multiplex PCR, and TCRdb kept only the in-frame ones, dropping some. The sample consists of more than 90,000 clones, roughly 74% of them appearing once. Material for sequencing was PBMCs. The receptor set was obtained from a woman aged 40 to 50 in good health and CMV-seronegative.

This sequence joins TRBV6-5 and TRBJ2-2; no clear D gene. V was shortened by 4 bases and J by 4 bases, with 7 bases between the two germline ends. This CDR3 has 13 amino acids. Germline V gene sequence: CDR1 MNHEY, CDR2 SVGAGI. As DNA, the CDR3 is TGTGCCAGCAGTTCCCTCCCCACCGGGGAGCTGTTTTTT. Amino acids: CASSSLPTGELFF.

The genes are TRBV7-9 and TRBJ1-2; 8 positions agree with TRBD1. Germline lookup yields CDR1 SEHNR and CDR2 FQNEAQ (reference sequence). The CDR3 loop spans 15 amino acids. The J segment lost 3 bases and the V segment lost 5 bases, leaving 8 bases of the junction unmatched. This CDR3 is CASSHPGQGDYGYTF. The CDR3 bases are TGTGCCAGCAGCCACCCTGGACAGGGTGACTATGGCTACACCTTC.

The V gene is TRBV18, the J gene TRBJ1-2, with D perhaps matching TRBD1 (5 bases). Trimming removed 2 bases at V and 8 bases at J, with 12 bases between. This CDR3 is built from 13 residues. Germline-derived CDR1 and CDR2 are KGHSH and LQKENI. The CDR3 DNA is TGTGCCAGCTCACCAGGTACCAGGGCCGGCTACACCTTC. Its protein product is CASSPGTRAGYTF. The whole variable domain, remainder taken from reference TRBV18 and TRBJ1-2, is NAGVMQNPRHLVRRRGQEARLRCSPMKGHSHVYWYRQLPEEGLKFMVYLQKENIIDESGMPKERFSAEFPKEGPSILRIQQVVRGDSAAYFCASSPGTRAGYTFGSGTRLTVV.

The rearrangement links TRBV29-1 to TRBJ1-5; 7 nucleotides agree with TRBD1. From germline, CDR1 is SQVTM and CDR2 ANQGSEA. V trimming: 4 bases; J trimming: 5 bases; junction bases outside the gene matches: 14. The CDR3 is made up of 16 amino acids. The CDR3 DNA sequence: TGCAGCGTTGTTTTGAGGGGGCGGGGGGTCGATCAGCCCCAGCATTTT. It yields the protein CSVVLRGRGVDQPQHF.

The gene calls are TRBV9 and TRBJ2-7, with 8 nucleotides matching TRBD1. CDR3 length: 15 residues. The germline gives CDR1 SGDLS, CDR2 YYNGEE. The V segment lost 3 bases and the J segment 2 bases; nucleotides outside the gene matches: 7. Here the CDR3 reads CASSAGTGWTYEQYF. The CDR3 region has the DNA TGTGCCAGCAGCGCCGGGACAGGCTGGACCTACGAGCAGTACTTC.

The sample holds a few counts of this clone. The chain is built from TRBV29-1 and TRBJ1-4; a weak D match, TRBD1 (6 bases). The germline V gene encodes CDR1 SQVTM and CDR2 ANQGSEA. CDR3 length: 10 amino acids. V lost 4 bases and J lost 13, with 10 bases in between. CDR3: CSVGDNGLFF. The CDR3 DNA reads TGCAGCGTTGGGGACAATGGACTGTTTTTT. Combining the CDR3 with reference TRBV29-1 and TRBJ1-4 gives the whole variable domain SAVISQKPSRDICQRGTSLTIQCQVDSQVTMMFWYRQQPGQSLTLIATANQGSEATYESGFVIDKFPISRPNLTFSTLTVSNMSPEDSSIYLCSVGDNGLFFGSGTQLSVL.

The chain carries TRBV27 and TRBJ2-2; D may be TRBD2 (6 bases). V was cut by 2 bases and J by 7 bases, with 14 bases left in between. Germline lookup yields CDR1 MNHEY and CDR2 SMNVEV (reference sequence). The CDR3 has 15 amino acids. CDR3 sequence reads: CASSLAGLIGGELFF. DNA for the CDR3: TGTGCCAGCAGTTTAGCGGGGCTAATTGGCGGGGAGCTGTTTTTT.

As for this clone: The same CDR3 arises from other DNA sequences in this sample as well. V is TRBV7-6 and J is TRBJ2-3; D is uncertain. Germline values: CDR1 SGHVS, CDR2 FNYEAQ. V lost 0 bases and J 5 bases, leaving 9 bases between the germline ends. The CDR3 covers 14 residues. The CDR3 region is CASSLAVQRDTQYF. CDR3 sequence (DNA): TGTGCCAGCAGCTTAGCGGTACAAAGAGATACGCAGTATTTT.

The CDR3 protein is CATRKSQVGEQYF. CDR3 DNA: TGTGCCACCCGTAAATCTCAGGTGGGAGAGCAGTACTTC. The chain joins TRBV6-5 to TRBJ2-5; D perhaps matches TRBD2 (5 bases). This CDR3 comprises 13 residues. Germline-derived CDR1 and CDR2 are MNHEY and SVGAGI. V lost 10 bases to trimming and J lost 11 bases, with 23 bases between them.

V gene TRBV5-5 combines with J gene TRBJ2-3; D unclear. The CDR3 length is 11 residues. V gave up 7 bases and J gave up 4 bases, with 7 bases separating them. From germline, CDR1 is SGHKS and CDR2 YYEKEE (reference sequence). The CDR3 region is CASFRADTQYF. CDR3 nucleotide sequence: TGTGCCAGCTTCCGGGCAGATACGCAGTATTTT.

Comment on this clone: The junction and the germline gene differ at one end; a read error may be behind it. The rearrangement joins TRBV7-9 to TRBJ2-5, with 10 nucleotides matching TRBD1. The CDR3 consists of 19 residues. Germline CDR1 is SEHNR and CDR2 is FQNEAQ (reference sequence). CDR3 region: CSSSLVIGTGEFNQETQYF. The CDR3 DNA follows: TGTTCCAGCAGCTTAGTAATAGGGACAGGGGAATTTAATCAAGAGACCCAGTACTTC.

The chain employs TRBV28 and TRBJ2-5; a weak D match, TRBD2 (6 bases). V was shortened by 2 bases and J by 3 bases, with 10 bases between the two germline ends. This CDR3 has 14 amino acids. Germline CDR1 reads MDHEN; CDR2 reads SYDVKM. CDR3 sequence reads: CASSLDGGKETQYF. CDR3 in DNA: TGTGCCAGCAGTTTAGATGGGGGGAAAGAGACCCAGTACTTC.

The chain carries TRBV6-5 and TRBJ2-3; 9 bases fit TRBD2. Germline values: CDR1 MNHEY, CDR2 SVGAGI. With V trimmed by 3 bases and J by 1 base, 5 bases remained unmatched. The CDR3 spans 16 residues. DNA of the CDR3: TGTGCCAGCAGTTATGCTAGCGGGACGGGCACAGATACGCAGTATTTT. Translating gives CASSYASGTGTDTQYF.

The rearrangement joins TRBV27 to TRBJ2-2, with D uncertain. The CDR3 consists of 15 residues. V was cut by 3 bases and J by 0 bases, with 8 bases left in between. Germline values: CDR1 MNHEY, CDR2 SMNVEV (reference sequence). CDR3 bases: TGTGCCAGCAGTTTGGGTCAGGCGAACACCGGGGAGCTGTTTTTT. Encoded protein: CASSLGQANTGELFF.

This clone appeared a few times. The rearrangement uses TRBV18 and TRBJ2-2; D not resolved. The length of the CDR3 is 15 residues. Between the trimmed V and J ends, which lost 4 bases and 0 bases, there was a span of 9 bases. Germline assignment: CDR1 KGHSH and CDR2 LQKENI. CDR3 residues: CASSLESANTGELFF. The CDR3 DNA reads TGTGCCAGCTCACTGGAGAGTGCGAACACCGGGGAGCTGTTTTTT.

This chain uses TRBV7-6 with TRBJ2-2; D perhaps matches TRBD2 (6 bases). CDR1 SGHVS and CDR2 FNYEAQ come from the germline V gene. The CDR3 sequence is 17 residues long. The V end was cut by 0 bases, the J end by 8 bases, with 19 bases between. CDR3 nucleotides: TGTGCCAGCAGCTTAGCATCGGGACTTCTCCGAGGGGGGGAGCTGTTTTTT. It specifies CASSLASGLLRGGELFF. The whole variable domain, remainder taken from reference TRBV7-6 and TRBJ2-2, is GAGVSQSPRYKVTKRGQDVALRCDPISGHVSLYWYRQALGQGPEFLTYFNYEAQQDKSGLPNDRFSAERPEGSISTLTIQRTEQRDSAMYRCASSLASGLLRGGELFFGEGSRLTVL.

V gene TRBV2 combines with J gene TRBJ2-3, with D perhaps TRBD2 (5 bases). V was cut by 9 bases and J by 1 base, with 14 bases left in between. This CDR3 region has 14 residues. Germline V gene data show CDR1 as SNHLY and CDR2 as FYNNEI. This CDR3 is CASVRVTGTDTQYF. CDR3 sequence (DNA): TGTGCCAGTGTGAGGGTAACGGGCACAGATACGCAGTATTTT.

The rearrangement uses TRBV11-2 and TRBJ2-2; D is possibly TRBD2 (5 bases). The CDR3 covers 16 residues. The germline V gene encodes CDR1 SGHAT and CDR2 FQNNGV. V lost 4 bases and J 3 bases, leaving 15 bases between the germline ends. The CDR3 here is CASSSEMDFYTGELFF. The CDR3 DNA sequence: TGTGCCAGCAGCTCAGAAATGGACTTCTACACCGGGGAGCTGTTTTTT. The full variable domain, in which reference TRBV11-2 and TRBJ2-2 provide the parts outside the CDR3, is EAGVAQSPRYKIIEKRQSVAFWCNPISGHATLYWYQQILGQGPKLLIQFQNNGVVDDSQLPKDRFSAERLKGVDSTLKIQPAKLEDSAVYLCASSSEMDFYTGELFFGEGSRLTVL.

CDR3 coding DNA: TGTGCCAGCAGCCCTGTCAGGGGGCCTAGCAATCAGCCCCAGCATTTT. As protein: CASSPVRGPSNQPQHF. The gene calls are TRBV5-4 and TRBJ1-5, with TRBD1 identical over 8 bases. After removal of 4 bases from V and 0 bases from J, the junction contained 6 bases not matched to a gene. Germline-derived CDR1 and CDR2 are SGHNT and YYREEE (reference sequence). CDR3 length equals 16 residues.

The rearrangement links TRBV7-3 to TRBJ2-3; D is possibly TRBD2 (6 bases). This CDR3 is 13 amino acids long. Per germline, CDR1 SGHTA and CDR2 FQGTGA. Trimming left V 5 bases short and J 5 bases short, with 11 bases between. CDR3 sequence (DNA): TGTGCCAGCAGCGTTACGGGGGTAGATACGCAGTATTTT. As protein: CASSVTGVDTQYF.

This sequence joins TRBV27 and TRBJ2-3; 12 positions agree with TRBD2. The CDR3 runs 14 residues. J lost 6 bases, V lost 6 bases, and 4 bases had no gene match. Germline V gene sequence: CDR1 MNHEY, CDR2 SMNVEV (reference sequence). CDR3 DNA sequence: TGTGCCAGCAGCCGACTAGCGGGAGTGGATACGCAGTATTTT. Translation gives CASSRLAGVDTQYF.

J is TRBJ2-2 and V is TRBV7-2; TRBD2 matches at 9 bases. The germline V gene has CDR1 SGHTA and CDR2 FQGNSA. This CDR3 spans 17 amino acids. The V gene end was trimmed by 1 base and the J gene end by 7 bases; junction bases not matched to a gene: 10. For the CDR3, the DNA is TGTGCCAGCAGCTTAGTTCCTAGCGGGATCTTTGGCGGGGAGCTGTTTTTT. Translating it yields CASSLVPSGIFGGELFF.

A remark on this clone: The junction differs from germline at one of its ends, possibly a read error. The chain couples TRBV7-9 to TRBJ2-7; D might be TRBD1 (6 bases). Germline V CDR1 and CDR2: SEHNR, FQNEAQ (reference sequence). The CDR3 runs 14 residues. CDR3 nucleotide sequence: TGTTCCAGCAGCTCATCAGGGGTCGGCTACGAGCAGTACTTC. Translated, it gives CSSSSSGVGYEQYF.

This clone was recorded only once. The chain employs TRBV11-2 and TRBJ2-7; unclear D gene. The CDR3 runs 13 residues. Germline CDR1 and CDR2: SGHAT and FQNNGV. Trimming shortened V by 2 bases and J by 3 bases, and 8 bases separated the two germline ends. The CDR3 reads CASSLTRRYEQYF. As DNA, the CDR3 is TGTGCCAGCAGCTTAACGCGCCGCTACGAGCAGTACTTC.

This chain uses TRBV7-2 with TRBJ1-5, with 7 bases fitting TRBD1. With V trimmed by 6 bases and J by 7 bases, 12 bases remained unmatched. Looked up from germline, CDR1 is SGHTA and CDR2 is FQGNSA. The CDR3 spans 15 residues. The CDR3 coding sequence is TGTGCCAGCAGTTGGGTGGAGGGGGCGAGACAGCCCCAGCATTTT. This encodes CASSWVEGARQPQHF.

This clone was observed a few times. The V call is TRBV4-3, the J call TRBJ1-3; 10 bases are a match to TRBD1. The CDR3 has 16 amino acids. Trimming took 1 base from V and 2 from J; bases not matched to a gene: 2. The germline V gene encodes CDR1 LGHNA and CDR2 YSLEER. The CDR3 here is CASSQVGQGPGNTIYF. The CDR3 DNA sequence: TGCGCCAGCAGCCAAGTGGGACAGGGGCCTGGAAACACCATATATTTT.

Remarks on this clone: This same CDR3 is encoded by further DNA sequences in the sample. The genes are TRBV5-1 and TRBJ1-1; D is ambiguous. The CDR3 runs to 13 residues. V lost 0 bases, J lost 3 bases, and 6 bases lay in between. The germline V gene has CDR1 SGHRS and CDR2 YFSETQ. This chain's CDR3 is CASSLGGDTEAFF. The DNA of the CDR3 is TGCGCCAGCAGCTTGGGCGGAGACACTGAAGCTTTCTTT.